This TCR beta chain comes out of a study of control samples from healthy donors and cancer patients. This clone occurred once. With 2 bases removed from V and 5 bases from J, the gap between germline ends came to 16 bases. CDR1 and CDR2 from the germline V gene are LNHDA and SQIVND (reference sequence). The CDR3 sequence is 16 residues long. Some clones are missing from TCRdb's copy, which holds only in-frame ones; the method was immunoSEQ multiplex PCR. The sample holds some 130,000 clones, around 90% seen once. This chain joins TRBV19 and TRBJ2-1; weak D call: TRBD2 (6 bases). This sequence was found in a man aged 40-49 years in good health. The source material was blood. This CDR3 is CASSIMEGIGHNEQFF. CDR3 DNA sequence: TGTGCCAGTAGTATAATGGAGGGGATCGGACACAATGAGCAGTTCTTC.